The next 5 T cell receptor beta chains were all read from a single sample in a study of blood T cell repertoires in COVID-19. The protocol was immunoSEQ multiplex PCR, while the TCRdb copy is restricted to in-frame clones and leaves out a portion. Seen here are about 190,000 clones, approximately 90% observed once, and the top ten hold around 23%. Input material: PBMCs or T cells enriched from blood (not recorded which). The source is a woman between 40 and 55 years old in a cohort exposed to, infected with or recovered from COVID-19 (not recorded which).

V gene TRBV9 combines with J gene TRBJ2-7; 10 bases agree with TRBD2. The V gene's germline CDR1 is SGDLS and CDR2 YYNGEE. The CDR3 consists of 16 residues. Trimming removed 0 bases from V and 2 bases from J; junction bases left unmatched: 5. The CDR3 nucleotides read TGTGCCAGCAGCGTAGAAAAACTAGCGGGGACCTACGAGCAGTACTTC. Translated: CASSVEKLAGTYEQYF. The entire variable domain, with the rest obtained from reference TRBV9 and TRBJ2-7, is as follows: DSGVTQTPKHLITATGQRVTLRCSPRSGDLSVYWYQQSLDQGLQFLIQYYNGEERAKGNILERFSAQQFPDLHSELNLSSLELGDSALYFCASSVEKLAGTYEQYFGPGTRLTVT.

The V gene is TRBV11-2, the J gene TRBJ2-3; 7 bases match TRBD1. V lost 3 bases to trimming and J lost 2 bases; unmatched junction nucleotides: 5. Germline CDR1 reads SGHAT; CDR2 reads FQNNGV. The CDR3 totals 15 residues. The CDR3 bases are TGTGCCAGCAGCTTCAGGGACAGATTCACAGATACGCAGTATTTT. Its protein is CASSFRDRFTDTQYF.

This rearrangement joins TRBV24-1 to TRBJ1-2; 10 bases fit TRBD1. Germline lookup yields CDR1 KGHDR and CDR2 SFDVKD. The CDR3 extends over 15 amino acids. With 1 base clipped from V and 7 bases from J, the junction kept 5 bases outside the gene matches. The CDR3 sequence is CATSDFGTGVTGYTF. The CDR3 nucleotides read TGTGCCACCAGTGATTTTGGGACAGGGGTAACTGGCTACACCTTC.

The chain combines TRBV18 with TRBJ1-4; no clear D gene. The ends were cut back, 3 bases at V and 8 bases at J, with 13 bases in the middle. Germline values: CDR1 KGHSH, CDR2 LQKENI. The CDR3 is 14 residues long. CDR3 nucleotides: TGTGCCAGCTCACCCGGGTCCACTGGGGAAAAACTGTTTTTT. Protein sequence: CASSPGSTGEKLFF.

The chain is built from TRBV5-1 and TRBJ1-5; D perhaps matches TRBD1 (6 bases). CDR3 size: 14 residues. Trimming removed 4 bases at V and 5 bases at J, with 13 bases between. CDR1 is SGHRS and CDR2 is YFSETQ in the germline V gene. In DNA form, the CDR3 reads TGCGCCAGCAGCCAGACACAGGGAGATCAGCCCCAGCATTTT. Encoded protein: CASSQTQGDQPQHF.